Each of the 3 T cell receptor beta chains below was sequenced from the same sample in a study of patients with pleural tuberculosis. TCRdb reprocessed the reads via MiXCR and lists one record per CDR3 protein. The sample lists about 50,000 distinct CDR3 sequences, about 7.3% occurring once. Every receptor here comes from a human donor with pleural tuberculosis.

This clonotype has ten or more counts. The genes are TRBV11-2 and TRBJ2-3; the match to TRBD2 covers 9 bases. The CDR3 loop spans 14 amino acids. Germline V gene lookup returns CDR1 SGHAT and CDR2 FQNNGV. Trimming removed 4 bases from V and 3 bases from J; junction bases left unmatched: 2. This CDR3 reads CASSSGLATDTQYF. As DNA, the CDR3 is TGTGCCAGCAGCTCGGGACTAGCTACAGATACGCAGTATTTT.

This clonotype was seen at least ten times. CDR3 coding DNA: TGTGCCAGCATCACCCGATCTGCAGATACGCAGTATTTT. Protein: CASITRSADTQYF. This chain uses TRBV28 with TRBJ2-3; D remains ambiguous. The CDR3 has 13 amino acids. V dropped 7 bases and J dropped 4 bases, with 12 bases sitting between them. Germline V gives CDR1 MDHEN, CDR2 SYDVKM.

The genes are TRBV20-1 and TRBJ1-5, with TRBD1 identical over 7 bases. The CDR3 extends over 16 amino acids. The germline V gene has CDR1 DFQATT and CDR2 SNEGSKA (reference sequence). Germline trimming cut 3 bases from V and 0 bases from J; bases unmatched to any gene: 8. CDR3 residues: CSASRDSTNSNQPQHF. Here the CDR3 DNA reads TGCAGTGCTAGCAGGGACAGCACCAATAGCAATCAGCCCCAGCATTTT.